The T cell receptor beta chain described here comes from a study of T cell changes during pregnancy in multiple sclerosis. Assay: immunoSEQ multiplex PCR; the TCRdb copy retains only in-frame clones and omits some. The sample gives approximately 68,000 clones, roughly 91% of which show up once; about 0.7% is in the top ten. With 2 bases removed from V and 0 bases from J, the gap between germline ends came to 12 bases. This CDR3 region has 16 residues. Germline-derived CDR1 and CDR2 are KGHSH and LQKENI. This TCR came from a female donor in good health, enrolled as a control in a pregnancy study. The source material was peripheral blood, sampled in the third trimester of pregnancy. The chain couples TRBV18 to TRBJ2-3; D is perhaps TRBD2 (5 bases). The CDR3 loop reads CASSPALAFSTDTQYF. The CDR3 DNA follows: TGTGCCAGCTCACCAGCTCTAGCTTTCAGCACAGATACGCAGTATTTT.